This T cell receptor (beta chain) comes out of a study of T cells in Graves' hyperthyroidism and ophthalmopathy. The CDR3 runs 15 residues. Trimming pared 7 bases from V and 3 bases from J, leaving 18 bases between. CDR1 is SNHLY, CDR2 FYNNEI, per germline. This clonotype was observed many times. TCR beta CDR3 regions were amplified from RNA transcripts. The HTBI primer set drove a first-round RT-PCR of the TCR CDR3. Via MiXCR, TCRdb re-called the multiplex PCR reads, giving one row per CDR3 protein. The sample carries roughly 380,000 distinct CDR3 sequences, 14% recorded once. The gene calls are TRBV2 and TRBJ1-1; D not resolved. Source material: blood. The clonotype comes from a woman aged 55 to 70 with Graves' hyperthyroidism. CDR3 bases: TGTGCCAGCACCTCGAGTCGAGGGTGGGACACTGAAGCTTTCTTT. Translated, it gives CASTSSRGWDTEAFF.